This note documents a single TCR beta chain sequence. Its antigen remains unknown. The data are from a study of T cells after yellow fever vaccination. Study information: Each low-cell-number fraction was prepared by means of SMART-Seq v4 Ultra Low Input.

Study-wide points: Post-booster reappearance was seen for most primary-vaccination clones (about 96% CD4, roughly 88% CD8).

Germline CDR1 reads LNHDA; CDR2 reads SQIVND (reference sequence). Trimming removed 5 bases at V and 2 bases at J, with 10 bases between. This CDR3 has 15 residues. TCRdb re-called the 5' RACE reads through MiXCR, storing one row per CDR3 protein. The sample has 550,000 to 750,000 distinct CDR3 sequences, roughly 13% seen once. This rearrangement joins TRBV19 to TRBJ2-6; D might be TRBD2 (5 bases). The starting material was PBMCs, obtained on the day of the yellow fever booster vaccination. This TCR was recovered from a man aged 25 to 40 who received the YFV17D yellow fever vaccine. The CDR3 DNA follows: TGTGCCAGTAGTCGAGGGTTAACTGGGGCCAACGTCCTGACTTTC. Translating it yields CASSRGLTGANVLTF.